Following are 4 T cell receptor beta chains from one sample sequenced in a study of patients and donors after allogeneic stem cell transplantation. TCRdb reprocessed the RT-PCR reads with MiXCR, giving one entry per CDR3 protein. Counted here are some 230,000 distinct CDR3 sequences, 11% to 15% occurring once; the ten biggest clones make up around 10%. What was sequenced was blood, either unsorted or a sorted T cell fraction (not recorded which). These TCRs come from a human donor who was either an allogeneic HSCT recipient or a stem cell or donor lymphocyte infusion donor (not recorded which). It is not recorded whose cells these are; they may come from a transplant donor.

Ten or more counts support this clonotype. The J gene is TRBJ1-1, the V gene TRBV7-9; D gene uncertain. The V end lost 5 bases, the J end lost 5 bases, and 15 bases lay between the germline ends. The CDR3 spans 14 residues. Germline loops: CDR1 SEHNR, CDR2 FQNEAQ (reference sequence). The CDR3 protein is CASSKMGGMTEAFF. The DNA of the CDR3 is TGTGCCAGCAGCAAAATGGGAGGGATGACTGAAGCTTTCTTT.

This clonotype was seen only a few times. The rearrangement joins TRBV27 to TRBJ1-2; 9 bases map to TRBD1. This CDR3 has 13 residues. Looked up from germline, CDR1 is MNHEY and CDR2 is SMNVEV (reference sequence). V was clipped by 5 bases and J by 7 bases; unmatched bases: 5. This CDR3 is CASSPGQGSGYTF. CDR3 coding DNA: TGTGCCAGCAGTCCAGGACAGGGGAGTGGCTACACCTTC.

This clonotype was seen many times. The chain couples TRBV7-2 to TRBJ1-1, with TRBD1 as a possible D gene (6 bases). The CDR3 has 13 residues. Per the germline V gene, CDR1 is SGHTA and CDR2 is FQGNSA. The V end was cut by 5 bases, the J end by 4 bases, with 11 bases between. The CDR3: CASSTQGGTEAFF. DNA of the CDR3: TGTGCCAGCAGCACGCAAGGGGGCACTGAAGCTTTCTTT. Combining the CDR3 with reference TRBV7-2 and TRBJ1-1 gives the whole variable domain GAGVSQSPSNKVTEKGKDVELRCDPISGHTALYWYRQSLGQGLEFLIYFQGNSAPDKSGLPSDRFSAERTGGSVSTLTIQRTQQEDSAVYLCASSTQGGTEAFFGQGTRLTVV.

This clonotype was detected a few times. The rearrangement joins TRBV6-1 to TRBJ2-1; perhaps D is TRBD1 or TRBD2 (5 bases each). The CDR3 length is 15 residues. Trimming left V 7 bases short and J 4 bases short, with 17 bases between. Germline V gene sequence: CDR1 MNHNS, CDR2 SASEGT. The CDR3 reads CASTTRGPLYNEQFF. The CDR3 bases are TGTGCCAGCACCACCCGGGGACCACTTTACAATGAGCAGTTCTTC.